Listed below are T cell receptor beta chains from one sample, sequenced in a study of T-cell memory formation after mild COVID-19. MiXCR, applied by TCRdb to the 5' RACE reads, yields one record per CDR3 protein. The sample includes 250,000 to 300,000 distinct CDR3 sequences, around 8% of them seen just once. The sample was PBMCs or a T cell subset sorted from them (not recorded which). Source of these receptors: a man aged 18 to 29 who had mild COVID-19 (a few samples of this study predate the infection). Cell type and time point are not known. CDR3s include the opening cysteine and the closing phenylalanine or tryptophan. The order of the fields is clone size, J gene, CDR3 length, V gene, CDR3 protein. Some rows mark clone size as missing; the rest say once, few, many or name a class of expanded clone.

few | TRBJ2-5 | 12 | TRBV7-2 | CASSWIQETQYF
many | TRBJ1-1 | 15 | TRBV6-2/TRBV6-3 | CASSYLQGLDAEAFF
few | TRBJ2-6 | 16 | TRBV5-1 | CASESGGSSGANVLTF
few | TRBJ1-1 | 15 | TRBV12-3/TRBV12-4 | CASSLGRLMNTEAFF
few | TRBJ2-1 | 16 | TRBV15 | CATASPDRIELNEQFF
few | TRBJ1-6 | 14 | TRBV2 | CASRPGQVISPLHF
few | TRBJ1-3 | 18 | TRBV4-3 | CASSHDRDSVQSGNTIYF
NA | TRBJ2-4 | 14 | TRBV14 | CASSFGQGLNIQYF
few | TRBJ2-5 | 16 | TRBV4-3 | CASSHLGRSGKETQYF
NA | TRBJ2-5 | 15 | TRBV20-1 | CSARDPRGSQETQYF
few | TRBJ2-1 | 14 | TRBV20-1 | CSAPGQVRFNEQFF
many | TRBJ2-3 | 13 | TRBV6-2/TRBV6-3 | CASSSNEADTQYF
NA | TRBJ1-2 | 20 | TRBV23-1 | CASSQSGAGNLFTPLYGYTF
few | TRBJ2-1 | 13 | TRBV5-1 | CASSPSEWTEQFF
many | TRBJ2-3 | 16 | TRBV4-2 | CASSQEPGVPTDTQYF
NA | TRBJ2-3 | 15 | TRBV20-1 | CSAGRTSGSSDTQYF
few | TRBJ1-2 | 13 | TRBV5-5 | CATGQGVNAGYTF
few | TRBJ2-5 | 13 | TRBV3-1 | CASSFHSGETQYF
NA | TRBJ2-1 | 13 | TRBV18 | CASSPPVRDEQFF
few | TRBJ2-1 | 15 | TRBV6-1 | CASSVGQGSYNEQFF
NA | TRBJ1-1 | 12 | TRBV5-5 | CASSQWDTEAFF
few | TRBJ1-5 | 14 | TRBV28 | CASSSGTGVQPQHF
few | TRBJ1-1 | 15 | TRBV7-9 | CASSLEEGTRTEAFF
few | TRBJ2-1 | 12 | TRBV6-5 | CASNDKYNEQFF
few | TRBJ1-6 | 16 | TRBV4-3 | CASSQESGQGNSPLHF
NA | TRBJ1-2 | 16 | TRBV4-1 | CASSQKRTGSTSGYTF
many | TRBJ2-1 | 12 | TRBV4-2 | CASSQEFGEQFF
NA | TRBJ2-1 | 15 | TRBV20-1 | CSANLLAGGDNEQFF
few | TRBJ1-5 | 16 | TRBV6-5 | CASSSQGQGRNQPQHF
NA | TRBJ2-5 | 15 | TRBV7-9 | CASSLQYDVEETQYF
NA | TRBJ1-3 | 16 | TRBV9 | CASSVDGTGFVNTIYF
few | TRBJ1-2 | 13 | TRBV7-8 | CASSLAASPSCTF
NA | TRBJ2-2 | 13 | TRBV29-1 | CSVDPGNTGELFF
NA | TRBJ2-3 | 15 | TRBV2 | CASRDRRGFTDTQYF
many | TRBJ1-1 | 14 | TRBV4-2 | CASSQDNRDPEAFF
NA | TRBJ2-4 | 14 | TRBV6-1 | CASSDGATKNIQYF
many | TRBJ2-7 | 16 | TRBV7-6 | CASSPMGSGASYEQYF
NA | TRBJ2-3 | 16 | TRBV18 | CASSPLLDSGLFGQYF
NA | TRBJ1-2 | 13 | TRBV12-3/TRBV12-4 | CASSAGHWYGYTF
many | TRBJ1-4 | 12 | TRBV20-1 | CSARRQGEKLFF
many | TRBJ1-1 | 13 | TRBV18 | CASQVGENTEAFF
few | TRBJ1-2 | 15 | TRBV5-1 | CASSLEGVGPYGYTF
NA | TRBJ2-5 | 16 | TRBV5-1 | CASSLGQSDFQETQYF
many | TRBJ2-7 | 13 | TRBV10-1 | CASSESNLYEQYF
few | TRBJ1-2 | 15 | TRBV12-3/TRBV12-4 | CASSLPGQGIYGYTF
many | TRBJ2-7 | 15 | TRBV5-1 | CASSSGGTRSYEQYF
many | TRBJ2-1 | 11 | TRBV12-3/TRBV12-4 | CASSRDNEQFF
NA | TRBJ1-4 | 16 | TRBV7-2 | CASSPGRVPTNEKLFF